A selection of T cell receptor beta chains follows, all from one sample in a study of T-cell reconstitution after alpha-beta-depleted transplantation in children. TCRdb analysed the PCR reads with MiXCR anew, one entry per CDR3 protein. Of about 400,000 distinct CDR3 sequences listed, roughly 17% are singletons. Sequencing was performed on PBMCs, mostly from graft donor cells, taken 360 days after TCRalphabeta/CD19-depleted stem cell transplant. The receptors originated from a boy in the first two years of life who had a stem cell transplant for Wiskott-Aldrich syndrome, so the T cells may come from the graft donor. CDR3s include the opening cysteine and the closing phenylalanine or tryptophan. Each record gives: J gene, D gene, clone size, V gene, CDR3 protein, CDR3 DNA. The D gene is left open where the match is weak. Clone size is given for some rows only: seen once, a few or many times, or a class if the clone is expanded.

TRBJ2-1 | . | . | TRBV4-3 | CASSHDRSSYNEQFF | TGCGCCAGCAGCCATGACAGGAGCTCCTACAATGAGCAGTTCTTC
TRBJ2-4 | . | few | TRBV18 | CASSPPLAKNIQYF | TGTGCCAGCTCACCACCCTTAGCCAAAAACATTCAGTACTTC
TRBJ2-3 | TRBD2 | . | TRBV20-1 | CSARAKRGGLHTQYF | TGCAGTGCTAGAGCGAAGCGGGGGGGCCTCCATACGCAGTATTTT
TRBJ2-1 | TRBD1 | few | TRBV11-1 | CASSSDREQFGDSSYNEQFF | TGTGCCAGCAGCTCTGACAGGGAGCAGTTTGGGGATTCCTCCTACAATGAGCAGTTCTTC
TRBJ2-2 | . | few | TRBV21-1 | CASSKVNLAEQPGELFF | TGTGCCAGCAGCAAAGTAAATCTAGCGGAGCAGCCCGGGGAGCTGTTTTTT
TRBJ2-7 | TRBD1 | few | TRBV12-3/TRBV12-4 | CASIRAAYRDSVNYEQYF | TGTGCCAGCATTCGGGCAGCATATAGGGACAGCGTGAACTACGAGCAGTACTTC
TRBJ2-7 | . | few | TRBV3-1 | CASSPYIDLGAPYEQYF | TGTGCCAGCAGCCCGTATATCGACCTAGGGGCTCCCTACGAGCAGTACTTC
TRBJ1-4 | . | few | TRBV6-5 | CASSYSSLIDEKLFF | TGTGCCAGCAGTTACTCTTCACTGATCGATGAAAAACTGTTTTTT
TRBJ2-2 | . | . | TRBV24-1 | CATSDSKLVVGELFF | TGTGCCACCAGTGATTCGAAACTAGTTGTCGGGGAGCTGTTTTTT
TRBJ2-2 | . | many | TRBV10-3 | CAISEGQNTGELFF | TGTGCCATCAGTGAAGGACAGAACACCGGGGAGCTGTTTTTT
TRBJ2-3 | . | . | TRBV7-9 | CASRSGTDTQYF | TGTGCCAGCAGATCAGGCACAGATACGCAGTATTTT
TRBJ2-2 | . | . | TRBV5-5 | CASSQDTITGELFF | TGTGCCAGCAGCCAGGACACGATCACCGGGGAGCTGTTTTTT
TRBJ2-1 | TRBD2 | many | TRBV6-5 | CASSSLRGLGEQFF | TGTGCCAGCAGTTCCCTAAGAGGACTAGGTGAGCAGTTCTTC
TRBJ1-1 | . | many | TRBV20-1 | CSGSRDMNTEAFF | TGCAGTGGATCCAGGGACATGAACACTGAAGCTTTCTTT
TRBJ1-1 | . | . | TRBV19 | CASSFRQTREAFF | TGTGCCAGTAGCTTCCGACAGACGCGTGAAGCTTTCTTT
TRBJ2-2 | TRBD1 | many | TRBV5-6 | CASSPSGTGDTGELFF | TGTGCCAGCAGCCCGTCGGGGACAGGGGACACCGGGGAGCTGTTTTTT
TRBJ2-3 | . | . | TRBV5-1 | CASSYGKTADTQYF | TGCGCCAGCAGCTACGGGAAGACGGCAGATACGCAGTATTTT
TRBJ2-5 | . | . | TRBV5-1 | CASSFYRPPQTQYF | TGCGCCAGCAGCTTTTACAGACCGCCTCAGACCCAGTACTTC
TRBJ2-2 | . | many | TRBV6-1 | CASWGYGSPNTGELFF | TGTGCCAGCTGGGGGTATGGCAGCCCGAACACCGGGGAGCTGTTTTTT
TRBJ1-5 | . | few | TRBV12-3/TRBV12-4 | CASSLGGKGPQHF | TGTGCCAGCAGTTTAGGGGGAAAGGGCCCCCAGCATTTT
TRBJ2-5 | . | . | TRBV2 | CASSELVRETQYF | TGTGCCAGCAGTGAACTCGTCCGAGAGACCCAGTACTTC
TRBJ2-2 | . | few | TRBV20-1 | CSATDRDPTGELFF | TGCAGTGCTACCGACAGAGATCCCACCGGGGAGCTGTTTTTT
TRBJ1-6 | . | few | TRBV28 | CASSFPNSPLHF | TGTGCCAGCAGTTTCCCTAATTCACCCCTCCACTTT
TRBJ2-1 | . | . | TRBV19 | CASSMIGTSSYNEQFF | TGTGCCAGTAGTATGATCGGGACGTCCTCCTACAATGAGCAGTTCTTC
TRBJ2-7 | . | . | TRBV7-9 | CASSLGQNHEQYF | TGTGCCAGCAGCTTAGGACAGAACCACGAGCAGTACTTC
TRBJ2-2 | TRBD1 | . | TRBV12-3/TRBV12-4 | CAFTERDRERILLAGELFF | TGTGCCTTCACTGAAAGGGACAGGGAGCGAATCCTGCTCGCCGGGGAGCTGTTTTTT
TRBJ2-3 | . | . | TRBV18 | CASSPPDLDTQYF | TGTGCCAGCTCACCACCCGACTTAGATACGCAGTATTTT
TRBJ1-4 | . | few | TRBV5-1 | CASSQIVNGEKLFF | TGCGCCAGCAGCCAGATAGTCAATGGTGAAAAACTGTTTTTT
TRBJ2-7 | . | . | TRBV7-9 | CASSQLEGQGRYEQYF | TGTGCCAGCAGCCAACTAGAGGGTCAGGGGCGGTACGAGCAGTACTTC
TRBJ2-5 | TRBD2 | few | TRBV6-1 | CASSPGGAFQETQYF | TGTGCCAGCAGCCCCGGGGGGGCATTCCAAGAGACCCAGTACTTC
TRBJ2-2 | . | many | TRBV12-3/TRBV12-4 | CASSKLSSSSTGELFF | TGTGCCAGCAGTAAACTGAGCAGTTCGAGCACCGGGGAGCTGTTTTTT
TRBJ2-5 | . | . | TRBV20-1 | CSAVSETQYF | TGCAGTGCTGTCAGCGAGACCCAGTACTTC
TRBJ2-7 | TRBD2 | . | TRBV5-1 | CASSFGLAGGPTYEQYF | TGCGCCAGCAGCTTCGGACTAGCGGGAGGGCCGACCTACGAGCAGTACTTC
TRBJ2-1 | . | many | TRBV7-9 | CASSLAGLNEQFF | TGTGCCAGCAGCTTAGCTGGACTCAATGAGCAGTTCTTC
TRBJ2-1 | . | few | TRBV29-1 | CSARLSYNEQFF | TGCAGCGCAAGACTGTCCTACAATGAGCAGTTCTTC